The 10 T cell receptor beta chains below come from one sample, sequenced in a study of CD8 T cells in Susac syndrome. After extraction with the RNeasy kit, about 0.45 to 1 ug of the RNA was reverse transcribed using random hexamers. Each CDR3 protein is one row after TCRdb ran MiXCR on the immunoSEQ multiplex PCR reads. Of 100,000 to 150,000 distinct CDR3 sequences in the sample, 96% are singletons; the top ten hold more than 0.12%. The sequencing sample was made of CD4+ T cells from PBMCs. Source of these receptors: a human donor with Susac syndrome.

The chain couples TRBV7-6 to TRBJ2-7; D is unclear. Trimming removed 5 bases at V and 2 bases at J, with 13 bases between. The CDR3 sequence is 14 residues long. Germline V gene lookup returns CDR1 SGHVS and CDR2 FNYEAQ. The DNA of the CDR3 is TGTGCCAGCAGCCGGGCAGCCGTCCCCTACGAGCAGTACTTC. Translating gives CASSRAAVPYEQYF.

CDR3 nucleotide sequence: TGTGCCAGCTCACCAGGGCGGGAGATAGTCGCAGATACGCAGTATTTT. This gives the protein CASSPGREIVADTQYF. The chain employs TRBV18 and TRBJ2-3, with 7 nucleotides matching TRBD2. The CDR3 consists of 16 residues. Unmatched junction bases numbered 9, after V lost 2 bases and J lost 4 bases. Germline V gene lookup returns CDR1 KGHSH and CDR2 LQKENI.

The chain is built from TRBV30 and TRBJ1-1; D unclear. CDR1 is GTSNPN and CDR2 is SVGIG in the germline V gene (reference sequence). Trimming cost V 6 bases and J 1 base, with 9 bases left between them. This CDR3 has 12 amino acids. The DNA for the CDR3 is TGTGCCTGTAGGACGAAGAACACTGAAGCTTTCTTT. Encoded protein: CACRTKNTEAFF.

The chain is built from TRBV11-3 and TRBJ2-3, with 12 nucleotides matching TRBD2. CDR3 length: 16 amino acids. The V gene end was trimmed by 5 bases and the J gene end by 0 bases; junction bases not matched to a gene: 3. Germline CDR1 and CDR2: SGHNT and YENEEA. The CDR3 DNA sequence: TGTGCCAGCAGCACGACTAGCGGGGGAAGCACAGATACGCAGTATTTT. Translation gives CASSTTSGGSTDTQYF.

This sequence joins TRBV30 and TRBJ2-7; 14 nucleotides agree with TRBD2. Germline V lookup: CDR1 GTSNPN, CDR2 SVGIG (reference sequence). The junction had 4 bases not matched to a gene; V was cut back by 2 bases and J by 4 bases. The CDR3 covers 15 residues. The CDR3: CAWSTGTSGRYEQYF. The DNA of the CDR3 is TGTGCCTGGAGTACCGGGACTAGCGGGAGATACGAGCAGTACTTC.

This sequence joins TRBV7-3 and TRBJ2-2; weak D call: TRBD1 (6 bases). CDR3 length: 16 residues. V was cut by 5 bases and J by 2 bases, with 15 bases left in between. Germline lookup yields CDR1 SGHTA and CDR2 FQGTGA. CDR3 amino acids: CASSPRTATNTGELFF. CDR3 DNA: TGTGCCAGCAGCCCGAGGACAGCTACTAACACCGGGGAGCTGTTTTTT.

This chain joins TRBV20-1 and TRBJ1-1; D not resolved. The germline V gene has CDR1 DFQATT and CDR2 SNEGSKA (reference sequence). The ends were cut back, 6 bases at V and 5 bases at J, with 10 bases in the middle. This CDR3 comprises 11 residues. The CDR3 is CSAGLGTEAFF. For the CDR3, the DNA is TGCAGTGCCGGACTGGGGACTGAAGCTTTCTTT.

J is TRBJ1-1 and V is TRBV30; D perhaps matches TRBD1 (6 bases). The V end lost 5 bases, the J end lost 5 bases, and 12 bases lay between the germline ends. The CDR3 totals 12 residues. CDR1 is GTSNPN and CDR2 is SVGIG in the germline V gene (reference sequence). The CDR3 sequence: CAWRNTGTEAFF. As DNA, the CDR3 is TGTGCCTGGCGTAACACAGGGACTGAAGCTTTCTTT.

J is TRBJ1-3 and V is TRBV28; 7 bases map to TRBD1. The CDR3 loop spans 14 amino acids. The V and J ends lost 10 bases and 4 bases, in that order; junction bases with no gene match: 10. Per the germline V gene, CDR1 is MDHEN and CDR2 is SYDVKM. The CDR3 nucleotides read TGTGCCACCCATTCCGGGACAGAAGGAAACACCATATATTTT. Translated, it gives CATHSGTEGNTIYF.

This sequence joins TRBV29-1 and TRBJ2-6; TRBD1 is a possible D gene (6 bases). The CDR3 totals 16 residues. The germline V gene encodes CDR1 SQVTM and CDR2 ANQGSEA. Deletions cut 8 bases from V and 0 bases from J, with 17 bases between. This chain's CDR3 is CSIALAGDSGANVLTF. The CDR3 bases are TGCAGCATCGCGTTGGCAGGGGACTCTGGGGCCAACGTCCTGACTTTC.